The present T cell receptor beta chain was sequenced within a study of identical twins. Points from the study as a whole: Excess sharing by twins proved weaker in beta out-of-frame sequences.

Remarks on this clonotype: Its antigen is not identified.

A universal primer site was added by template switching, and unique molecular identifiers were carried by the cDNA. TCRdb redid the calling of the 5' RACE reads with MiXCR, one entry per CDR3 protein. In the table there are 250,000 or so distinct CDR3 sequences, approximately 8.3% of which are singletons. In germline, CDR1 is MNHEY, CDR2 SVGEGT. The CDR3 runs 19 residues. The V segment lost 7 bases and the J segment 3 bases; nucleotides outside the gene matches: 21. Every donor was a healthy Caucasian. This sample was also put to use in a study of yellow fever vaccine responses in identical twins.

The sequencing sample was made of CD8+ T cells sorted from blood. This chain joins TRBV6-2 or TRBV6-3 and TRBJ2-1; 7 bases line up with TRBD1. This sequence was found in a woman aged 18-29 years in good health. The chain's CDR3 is CASTPRARTGTALYNEQFF. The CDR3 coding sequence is TGTGCCAGCACCCCCAGAGCTAGAACCGGGACAGCCCTCTACAATGAGCAGTTCTTC.